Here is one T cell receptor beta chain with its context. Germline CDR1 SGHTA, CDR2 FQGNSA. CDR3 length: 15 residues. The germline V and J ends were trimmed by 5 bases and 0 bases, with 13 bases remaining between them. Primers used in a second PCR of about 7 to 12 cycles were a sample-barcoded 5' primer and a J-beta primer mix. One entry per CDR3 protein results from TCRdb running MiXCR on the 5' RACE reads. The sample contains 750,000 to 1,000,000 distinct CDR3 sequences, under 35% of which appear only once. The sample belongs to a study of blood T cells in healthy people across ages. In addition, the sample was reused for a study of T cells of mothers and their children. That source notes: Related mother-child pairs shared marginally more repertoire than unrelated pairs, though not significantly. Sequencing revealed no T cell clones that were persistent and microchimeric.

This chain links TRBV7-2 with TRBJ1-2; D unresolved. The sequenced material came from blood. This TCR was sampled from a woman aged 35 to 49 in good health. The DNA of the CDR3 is TGTGCCAGCAGCCCCACCTACGAAGCTAACTATGGCTACACCTTC. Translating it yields CASSPTYEANYGYTF.